This TCR beta chain was identified during a study of cytomegalovirus exposure and HLA in healthy donors. The CDR3 runs 15 residues. Germline assignment: CDR1 MNHNS and CDR2 SASEGT. V gave up 4 bases and J gave up 1 base; unmatched junction bases: 7. Primers included in the PCR were 60 Vbeta and 13 Jbeta primers. The protocol was immunoSEQ multiplex PCR, while the TCRdb copy is restricted to in-frame clones and leaves out a portion. The sample holds roughly 140,000 clones, roughly 65% seen once. This clone was recorded only once. This chain links TRBV6-1 with TRBJ2-7; 7 bases are shared with TRBD1. Sequenced sample: PBMCs. This TCR was sampled from a woman aged 25 to 39 in good health and CMV-seronegative. CDR3 protein: CASSAFTGASYEQYF. CDR3 nucleotides: TGTGCCAGCAGTGCCTTTACAGGGGCGTCCTACGAGCAGTACTTC.